The source of this T cell receptor (beta chain) is a study of blood T cell repertoires in COVID-19. Across the study: The cDNA or gDNA used as material had been derived from T cells, B-cell-depleted T cells, or PBMCs.

Per the authors' pipeline: Amplification from reference gene primers served as the basis for estimated nucleated cell counts. Sequenced by immunoSEQ multiplex PCR; TCRdb stores in-frame clones only, minus some. V and J calls and clone size are as listed in that table; D and trimming were resolved from the DNA. The table records roughly 20,000 clones, about four fifths of them present only once. The ends lost 6 bases at V and 6 bases at J; junction bases unmatched: 9. Germline assignment: CDR1 MNHEY and CDR2 SVGAGI. The CDR3 spans 15 residues. Sequenced: peripheral blood. The sequence was obtained from a man older than 75 with acute or convalescent COVID-19. This sequence joins TRBV6-5 and TRBJ1-1; 11 bases match TRBD1. Written as DNA, the CDR3 is TGTGCCAGCAGAACGAATGGACAGGGGGCGTCTGAAGCTTTCTTT. Amino acids: CASRTNGQGASEAFF.